A single sample gave rise to the 18 T cell receptor beta chains below, sequenced in a study of T cells in Graves' hyperthyroidism and ophthalmopathy (dated by TCRdb to the late 2010s). The library relied on multiplex PCR. Data came from an Illumina HiSeq 2000. The TCR beta CDR3 regions were amplified from the RNA transcripts. The first round of RT-PCR for the TCR CDR3 was performed with the HTBI primer set and the Qiagen OneStep RT-PCR kit. Using fastp trimming at Q25 and MiXCR clonotype assembly, TCRdb reanalyzed the public sequencing data and kept in-frame beta chains. Each entry merges the rows of one CDR3 protein and shows their most common DNA and genes. Within this sample are 250,000 to 400,000 distinct CDR3 sequences, with 12% to 15% of them counted one time only. The biggest ten clones account for 34% of the sample. The sequencing input was blood. The receptors stem from a woman in her 40s with Graves' ophthalmopathy.

The table lists this clonotype with many counts. In DNA, the CDR3 is TGTGCCAGCAGCTTAACCCCACGTCGGGAGACCCAGTACTTC. This gives the protein CASSLTPRRETQYF. The chain carries TRBV11-1 and TRBJ2-5; D is ambiguous. The CDR3 has 14 amino acids. V lost 2 bases, J lost 5 bases, and 12 bases lay in between. Germline V gene lookup returns CDR1 SGHAT and CDR2 FQDESV (reference sequence).

The chain joins TRBV29-1 to TRBJ1-2, with D possibly being TRBD1 (6 bases). CDR3 length equals 14 residues. V dropped 2 bases and J dropped 6 bases, with 16 bases sitting between them. Germline V gives CDR1 SQVTM, CDR2 ANQGSEA. The DNA for the CDR3 is TGCAGCGTTGAACGTTACAGGGCAAGAGATGGCTACACCTTC. This translates into CSVERYRARDGYTF.

As to this clonotype: One junction end does not reproduce the germline sequence, and a read error may be involved. The CDR3 nucleotides are TGTGCCTGCAGCTTGGACTCGCCCAGCACAGATACGCAGTATTTT. It encodes CACSLDSPSTDTQYF. The chain carries TRBV5-4 and TRBJ2-3, with a possible D match to TRBD2 (5 bases). Looked up from germline, CDR1 is SGHNT and CDR2 is YYREEE (reference sequence). The CDR3 extends over 15 amino acids.

This clonotype has a handful of counts. This chain joins TRBV4-1 and TRBJ2-7; D could derive from TRBD1 or TRBD2 (5 bases each). The CDR3 contains 16 residues. V gave up 0 bases and J gave up 3 bases, with 15 bases separating them. Per the germline V gene, CDR1 is MGHRA and CDR2 is YSYEKL. This CDR3 reads CASSQEGVRQIYEQYF. The CDR3 nucleotides read TGCGCCAGCAGCCAAGAGGGAGTAAGACAGATCTACGAGCAGTACTTC.

Many counts were recorded for this clonotype. The chain links TRBV2 to TRBJ2-1, with 8 bases lining up with TRBD1. The CDR3 is made up of 15 amino acids. The ends lost 5 bases at V and 3 bases at J; junction bases unmatched: 6. Germline values: CDR1 SNHLY, CDR2 FYNNEI. The CDR3 sequence is CASSFQGARYNEQFF. The CDR3 nucleotides read TGTGCCAGCAGTTTTCAGGGGGCGCGCTACAATGAGCAGTTCTTC.

The sample holds many counts of this clonotype. The V and J genes are TRBV5-1 and TRBJ2-7, with a weak D call TRBD2 (5 bases). This CDR3 spans 13 amino acids. Trimming removed 4 bases at V and 6 bases at J, with 14 bases between. Germline V CDR1 and CDR2: SGHRS, YFSETQ. CDR3 sequence (DNA): TGCGCCAGCAGCATCAGCGGTGACCTCGAGCAGTACTTC. Translated, it gives CASSISGDLEQYF.

This clonotype was recorded at least ten times. The V call is TRBV6-1, the J call TRBJ1-5, with 8 bases aligning to TRBD1. The germline V gene has CDR1 MNHNS and CDR2 SASEGT. After removal of 2 bases from V and 0 bases from J, the junction contained 3 bases not matched to a gene. The CDR3 runs 16 residues. CDR3 amino acids: CASSEQGAYSNQPQHF. The CDR3, as DNA: TGTGCCAGCAGTGAACAGGGGGCCTATAGCAATCAGCCCCAGCATTTT.

Details on this clonotype: A read error may explain this, as a much larger clone is one base away. The chain couples TRBV5-1 to TRBJ1-3, with no clear D. There are 15 residues in the CDR3. Germline V gene data show CDR1 as SGHRS and CDR2 as YFSETQ. Between the trimmed V and J ends, which lost 0 bases and 0 bases, there was a span of 7 bases. This CDR3 is CASSLDSHSGNTIYF. Written as DNA, the CDR3 is TGCGCCAGCAGCTTGGACAGCCACTCTGGAAACACCATATATTTT.

This clonotype was observed a few times. This chain links TRBV18 with TRBJ2-7, with 9 bases lining up with TRBD1. The length of the CDR3 is 14 residues. Germline-derived CDR1 and CDR2 are KGHSH and LQKENI. The V segment lost 6 bases and the J segment 6 bases; nucleotides outside the gene matches: 9. CDR3 sequence: CASSQGQGDSEQYF. CDR3 DNA: TGTGCCAGCTCGCAGGGACAGGGAGACTCCGAGCAGTACTTC.

This clonotype was seen repeatedly, ten times or more. V and J are TRBV7-2 and TRBJ2-3, with D possibly being TRBD1 (7 bases). Trimming removed 5 bases from V and 3 bases from J, with 18 bases in between. Germline V gene sequence: CDR1 SGHTA, CDR2 FQGNSA. The CDR3 has 16 amino acids. The CDR3 bases are TGTGCCAGCAGCCCAGGGGTGACAGGGAGGACAGATACGCAGTATTTT. It yields the protein CASSPGVTGRTDTQYF.

This clonotype was detected ten times or more. The chain has TRBV6-1 and TRBJ1-1, with 12 bases fitting TRBD1. The trim removed 6 bases at V and 8 bases at J, leaving 10 bases unmatched. Germline V gene lookup returns CDR1 MNHNS and CDR2 SASEGT. CDR3 size: 15 residues. CDR3 amino acids: CASSSTGTGGEEAFF. The CDR3 DNA follows: TGTGCCAGCAGCTCAACCGGGACAGGGGGCGAGGAAGCTTTCTTT.

This chain links TRBV6-5 with TRBJ2-7, with D tentatively TRBD2 (5 bases). Trimming took 4 bases from V and 8 from J, leaving 9 bases between them. The CDR3 has 11 residues. The germline gives CDR1 MNHEY, CDR2 SVGAGI. The CDR3 coding sequence is TGTGCCAGCAGTTCCCTAGCCCAGCAGTACTTC. Protein sequence: CASSSLAQQYF.

In this sample, this clonotype turned up a few times. CDR3 in amino acids: CASSPGLAETSPLHF. CDR3 in DNA: TGTGCCAGCTCACCAGGTTTGGCCGAGACCTCACCCCTCCACTTT. The rearrangement links TRBV18 to TRBJ1-6; unclear D gene. The V gene's germline CDR1 is KGHSH and CDR2 LQKENI. The V and J ends lost 2 bases and 10 bases respectively, with 15 bases between them. This CDR3 has 15 residues.

This clonotype was counted many times. The CDR3 reads CASSPHLGTNYGYTF. DNA of the CDR3: TGTGCCAGCAGCCCCCACCTGGGCACTAACTATGGCTACACCTTC. The chain uses TRBV7-9 and TRBJ1-2; no clear D. Per germline, CDR1 SEHNR and CDR2 FQNEAQ (reference sequence). The CDR3 extends over 15 amino acids. V was trimmed by 5 bases and J by 0 bases, leaving 13 bases between them.

This clonotype occurred a few times. V gene TRBV6-1 combines with J gene TRBJ2-5; 12 nucleotides line up with TRBD2. Germline V gene lookup returns CDR1 MNHNS and CDR2 SASEGT. CDR3 length: 15 amino acids. The V gene end was trimmed by 5 bases and the J gene end by 1 base; junction bases not matched to a gene: 2. The CDR3 reads CASSKTSGGQETQYF. The CDR3 DNA is TGTGCCAGCAGTAAGACTAGCGGGGGCCAAGAGACCCAGTACTTC.

This chain links TRBV20-1 with TRBJ1-4; D is perhaps TRBD1 (6 bases). The germline V gene encodes CDR1 DFQATT and CDR2 SNEGSKA (reference sequence). The CDR3 is 15 amino acids. V was cut by 4 bases and J by 3 bases, with 15 bases left in between. The CDR3 loop reads CSAKLPRQANEKLFF. The CDR3 region has the DNA TGCAGTGCTAAACTCCCCAGACAGGCTAATGAAAAACTGTTTTTT.

This clonotype appeared a single time. A read error may explain this, as a much larger clone is one base away. The genes are TRBV16 and TRBJ1-1; TRBD1 matches at 7 bases. The CDR3 contains 14 residues. Germline trimming cut 0 bases from V and 6 bases from J; bases unmatched to any gene: 4. The germline CDR1 and CDR2 sequences are KGHSY and FQNENV. CDR3 nucleotides: TGTGCCAGCAGCCAATCCCAGGGGGTAGCTGAAGCTTTCTTT. It codes for CASSQSQGVAEAFF.

Concerning this clonotype itself: The CDR3 does not end in the conserved phenylalanine or tryptophan, so this is likely a read error. V and J are TRBV13 and TRBJ1-6, with a weak D call TRBD1 (6 bases). In germline, CDR1 is PRHDT, CDR2 FYEKMQ (reference sequence). V was shortened by 0 bases and J by 7 bases, with 7 bases between the two germline ends. This CDR3 spans 14 amino acids. DNA of the CDR3: TGTGCCAGCAGCTTAGGGCAGGGGAATTCACCCCTCCACTCT. It translates to CASSLGQGNSPLHS.